The 20 T cell receptor beta chains reported below all come from one sample, sequenced in a study of blood T cell repertoires in COVID-19. Libraries were prepared by immunoSEQ multiplex PCR; TCRdb keeps only in-frame clonotypes and omits some of them. This sample has roughly 100,000 clones, with roughly 82% found just once. Sequencing was carried out using peripheral blood. The origin of the receptors is an elderly man with acute or convalescent COVID-19.

V gene TRBV18 combines with J gene TRBJ1-2; TRBD1 aligns across 10 bases. V trimming: 3 bases; J trimming: 8 bases; junction bases outside the gene matches: 12. Per the germline V gene, CDR1 is KGHSH and CDR2 is LQKENI. CDR3 length: 16 amino acids. CDR3 nucleotide sequence: TGTGCCAGCTCACCTCAGCCCGGGGGACAGGGGTTCGGCTACACCTTC. This sequence encodes CASSPQPGGQGFGYTF.

The CDR3 protein is CSVLAGAYSYEQYF. CDR3 bases: TGCAGCGTACTAGCGGGGGCCTACTCCTACGAGCAGTACTTC. This chain uses TRBV29-1 with TRBJ2-7; 11 bases match TRBD2. CDR1 is SQVTM, CDR2 ANQGSEA, per germline. This CDR3 is 14 amino acids long. Trimming removed 6 bases from V and 0 bases from J; junction bases left unmatched: 4.

The rearrangement joins TRBV7-8 to TRBJ1-2, with D hard to call. Germline CDR1 and CDR2: SGHVS and FQNEAQ. The V end was cut by 3 bases, the J end by 2 bases, with 7 bases between. The CDR3 is 13 amino acids. The CDR3 sequence: CASSFAENYGYTF. CDR3 sequence (DNA): TGTGCCAGCAGCTTTGCAGAAAACTATGGCTACACCTTC.

This clone came up a few times. The CDR3 protein is CASNPRSGGVKTDTQYF. CDR3 coding DNA: TGTGCCAGTAACCCACGGTCAGGGGGAGTTAAAACAGATACGCAGTATTTT. The chain uses TRBV19 and TRBJ2-3; TRBD1 aligns across 7 bases. The J segment lost 3 bases and the V segment lost 7 bases, leaving 16 bases of the junction unmatched. Per germline, CDR1 LNHDA and CDR2 SQIVND (reference sequence). The CDR3 has 17 amino acids. The full variable domain, in which reference TRBV19 and TRBJ2-3 provide the parts outside the CDR3, is DGGITQSPKYLFRKEGQNVTLSCEQNLNHDAMYWYRQDPGQGLRLIYYSQIVNDFQKGDIAEGYSVSREKKESFPLTVTSAQKNPTAFYLCASNPRSGGVKTDTQYFGPGTRLTVL.

This chain connects TRBV19 to TRBJ1-1; TRBD1 matches at 8 bases. The V segment lost 7 bases and the J segment 4 bases; nucleotides outside the gene matches: 8. The CDR3 sequence is 14 residues long. Germline-derived CDR1 and CDR2 are LNHDA and SQIVND (reference sequence). Here the CDR3 reads CASTPGGTVTEAFF. As DNA, the CDR3 is TGTGCCAGTACTCCAGGGGGCACGGTCACTGAAGCTTTCTTT.

The chain combines TRBV6-6 with TRBJ1-2; 7 bases align to TRBD1. The CDR3 is made up of 13 amino acids. After removal of 6 bases from V and 4 bases from J, the junction contained 5 bases not matched to a gene. Germline CDR1 and CDR2: MNHNY and SVGAGI (reference sequence). CDR3 amino acids: CASSRDRVYGYTF. DNA for the CDR3: TGTGCCAGCAGCCGAGACAGGGTCTATGGCTACACCTTC.

This clone was seen only a few times. The chain links TRBV14 to TRBJ2-7, with 8 nucleotides matching TRBD1. CDR3 length: 14 amino acids. The germline gives CDR1 SGHDN, CDR2 FVKESK. The V gene end was trimmed by 6 bases and the J gene end by 5 bases; junction bases not matched to a gene: 9. Here the CDR3 DNA reads TGTGCCAGCAGTCAACTCAGGGGGCGTAACGAGCAGTACTTC. It translates to CASSQLRGRNEQYF.

This chain links TRBV19 with TRBJ1-2; 7 bases line up with TRBD1. Trimming at V came to 8 bases and at J to 8 bases, leaving 5 bases not matched to a gene. The CDR3 contains 11 residues. Germline CDR1 LNHDA, CDR2 SQIVND (reference sequence). The CDR3 sequence is CASYQGGGYTF. Here the CDR3 DNA reads TGTGCCAGTTACCAGGGGGGAGGCTACACCTTC. The full variable domain, rest sourced from reference TRBV19 and TRBJ1-2, is DGGITQSPKYLFRKEGQNVTLSCEQNLNHDAMYWYRQDPGQGLRLIYYSQIVNDFQKGDIAEGYSVSREKKESFPLTVTSAQKNPTAFYLCASYQGGGYTFGSGTRLTVV.

V and J are TRBV28 and TRBJ2-1; TRBD2 matches 7 bases. The CDR3 totals 14 residues. Germline CDR1 and CDR2: MDHEN and SYDVKM. CDR3 residues: CAETSRGAYNEQFF. The CDR3 bases are TGTGCAGAGACGAGCCGGGGGGCCTACAATGAGCAGTTCTTC.

The chain carries TRBV10-3 and TRBJ2-7; unclear D gene. The CDR3 extends over 13 amino acids. The germline V and J ends were trimmed by 3 bases and 2 bases, with 8 bases remaining between them. CDR1 ENHRY and CDR2 SYGVKD come from the germline V gene. This chain's CDR3 is CAISELLPYEQYF. The CDR3 DNA is TGTGCCATCAGTGAATTACTGCCCTACGAGCAGTACTTC.

The CDR3 reads CAISLGLQRAGELFF. The CDR3 DNA is TGTGCCATCAGTCTCGGACTACAACGCGCCGGGGAGCTGTTTTTT. The chain uses TRBV10-3 and TRBJ2-2; a weak D match, TRBD2 (6 bases). This CDR3 region has 15 residues. Germline CDR1 ENHRY, CDR2 SYGVKD. Deletions cut 5 bases from V and 6 bases from J, with 16 bases between.

The chain recombines TRBV21-1 with TRBJ2-7; the table's D call of TRBD2 was not tested on the DNA. TRBV21-1 is a listed pseudogene. The CDR3 runs 13 residues. The CDR3 nucleotides read TGTGCCAGCAGCAGGGCCTTACTGGGACTAGGCTACTTC. It codes for CASSRALLGLGYF.

This rearrangement joins TRBV9 to TRBJ2-5; 7 bases line up with TRBD1. This CDR3 is built from 14 residues. Germline-derived CDR1 and CDR2 are SGDLS and YYNGEE. After removal of 4 bases from V and 1 base from J, the junction contained 4 bases not matched to a gene. The CDR3 sequence is CASSSRQGQETQYF. CDR3 sequence (DNA): TGTGCCAGCAGCTCCCGACAGGGCCAAGAGACCCAGTACTTC.

This clone has only a few counts. V and J are TRBV6-2 or TRBV6-3 and TRBJ1-2, with 7 bases fitting TRBD1. The CDR3 contains 13 residues. Germline V gene lookup returns CDR1 MNHEY and CDR2 SVGEGT. The junction had 4 bases not matched to a gene; V was cut back by 6 bases and J by 3 bases. CDR3 protein: CASSLTGDYGYTF. The CDR3 DNA is TGTGCCAGCAGCCTTACAGGGGACTATGGCTACACCTTC.

This clone is a singleton in its sample. The chain links TRBV23-1 to TRBJ1-1; 7 bases map to TRBD1. TRBV23-1 falls under the ORF class, with uncertain function. With 2 bases clipped from V and 8 bases from J, the junction kept 14 bases outside the gene matches. This CDR3 comprises 16 residues. The CDR3 DNA is TGCGCCAGCAGTCAAAACGGGGACAGTTCCTTCAGAGAAGCTTTCTTT. It is translated as CASSQNGDSSFREAFF.

The V call is TRBV3-1 (or the pseudogene TRBV3-2), the J call TRBJ2-7, with D tentatively TRBD1 (6 bases). Germline V gene sequence: CDR1 LGHDT, CDR2 YNNKEL (reference sequence). This CDR3 region has 13 residues. Trimming took 4 bases from V and 6 from J, leaving 13 bases between them. CDR3 amino acids: CASSRQVPGEQYF. The CDR3, as DNA: TGTGCCAGCAGCCGACAGGTCCCCGGCGAGCAGTACTTC.

This chain uses TRBV7-2 with TRBJ2-3; TRBD2 matches at 8 bases. The CDR3 spans 16 residues. CDR1 and CDR2 from the germline V gene are SGHTA and FQGNSA. Trimming at V came to 5 bases and at J to 0 bases, leaving 7 bases not matched to a gene. The CDR3 loop is CASSPVAGTSTDTQYF. In DNA, the CDR3 is TGTGCCAGCAGCCCCGTAGCGGGGACTAGCACAGATACGCAGTATTTT.

The V call is TRBV10-1, the J call TRBJ2-5; D is perhaps TRBD2 (6 bases). The ends were cut back, 6 bases at V and 3 bases at J, with 11 bases in the middle. Germline loops: CDR1 WNHNN, CDR2 SYGVQD (reference sequence). The CDR3 sequence is 13 residues long. CDR3 nucleotides: TGCGCCAGCAGCTCGACTAGGAAAGAGACCCAGTACTTC. It specifies CASSSTRKETQYF.

The chain has TRBV4-1 and TRBJ2-5, with a tentative D call TRBD2 (5 bases). V shed 0 bases and J shed 5 bases, with 19 bases lying between them. Germline CDR1 reads MGHRA; CDR2 reads YSYEKL. The CDR3 has 17 residues. Written as DNA, the CDR3 is TGCGCCAGCAGCCAAGAAGGATCATCTAGCATTTGGGAGACCCAGTACTTC. Translated: CASSQEGSSSIWETQYF.

The CDR3 is CASQTAGLGDTQYF. CDR3 nucleotides: TGTGCCTCACAAACCGCGGGGCTGGGAGATACGCAGTATTTT. The J gene is TRBJ2-3, the V gene TRBV10-3, with D possibly being TRBD2 (6 bases). The ends were cut back, 11 bases at V and 5 bases at J, with 20 bases in the middle. Germline V lookup: CDR1 ENHRY, CDR2 SYGVKD. The CDR3 length is 14 residues.